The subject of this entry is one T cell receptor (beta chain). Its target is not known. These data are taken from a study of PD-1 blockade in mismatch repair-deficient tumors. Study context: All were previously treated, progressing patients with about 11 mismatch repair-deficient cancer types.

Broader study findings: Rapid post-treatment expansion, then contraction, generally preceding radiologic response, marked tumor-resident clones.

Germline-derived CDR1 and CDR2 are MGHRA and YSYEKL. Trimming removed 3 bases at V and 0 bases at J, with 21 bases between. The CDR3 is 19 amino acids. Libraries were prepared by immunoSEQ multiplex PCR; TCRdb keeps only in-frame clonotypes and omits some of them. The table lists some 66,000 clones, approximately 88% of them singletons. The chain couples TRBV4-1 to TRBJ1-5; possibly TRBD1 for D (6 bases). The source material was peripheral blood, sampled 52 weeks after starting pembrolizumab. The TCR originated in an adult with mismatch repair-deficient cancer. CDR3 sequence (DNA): TGCGCCAGCAGCCAGGTTTTTGAGGGGGGGAGTTTTAGCAATCAGCCCCAGCATTTT. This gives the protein CASSQVFEGGSFSNQPQHF.